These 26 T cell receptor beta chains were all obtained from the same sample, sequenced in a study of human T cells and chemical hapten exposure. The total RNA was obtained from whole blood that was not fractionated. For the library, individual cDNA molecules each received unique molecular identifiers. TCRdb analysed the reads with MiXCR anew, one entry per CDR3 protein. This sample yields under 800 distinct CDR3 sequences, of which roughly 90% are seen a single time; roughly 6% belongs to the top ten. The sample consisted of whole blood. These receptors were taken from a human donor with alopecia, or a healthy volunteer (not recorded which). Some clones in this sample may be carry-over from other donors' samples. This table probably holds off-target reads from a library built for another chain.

The CDR3 nucleotides are TGCGCCAGCAGCCAAAGGACAGCCGGAGGGACTGAAGCTTTCTTT. Its translation: CASSQRTAGGTEAFF. The chain has TRBV5-1 and TRBJ1-1; weak D call: TRBD1 (6 bases). Germline CDR1 and CDR2: SGHRS and YFSETQ. CDR3 length: 15 amino acids. Trimming left V 4 bases short and J 5 bases short, with 18 bases between.

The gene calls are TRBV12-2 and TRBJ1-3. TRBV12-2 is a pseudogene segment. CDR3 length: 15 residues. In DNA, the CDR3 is TGTGCAAGTCGCTTAGCGCCCGCGACTGGAAACACCATATATTTT. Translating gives CASRLAPATGNTIYF.

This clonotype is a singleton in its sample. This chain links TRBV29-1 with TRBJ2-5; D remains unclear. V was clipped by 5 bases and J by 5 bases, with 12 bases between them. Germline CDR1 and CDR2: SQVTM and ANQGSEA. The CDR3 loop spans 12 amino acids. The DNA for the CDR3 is TGCAGCGTTAGGTCCCCCACGGAGACCCAGTACTTC. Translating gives CSVRSPTETQYF.

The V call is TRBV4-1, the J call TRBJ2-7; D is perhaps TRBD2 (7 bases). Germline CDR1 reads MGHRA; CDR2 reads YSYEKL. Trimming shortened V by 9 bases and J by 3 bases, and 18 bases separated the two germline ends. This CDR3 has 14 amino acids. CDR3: CARGGQVASYEQYF. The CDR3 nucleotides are TGCGCCAGGGGGGGGCAGGTGGCGAGCTACGAGCAGTACTTC.

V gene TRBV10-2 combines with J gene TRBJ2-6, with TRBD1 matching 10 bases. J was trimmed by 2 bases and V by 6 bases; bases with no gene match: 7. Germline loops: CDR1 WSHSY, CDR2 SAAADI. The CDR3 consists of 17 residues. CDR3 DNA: TGCGCCAGCAGCGGACAGGGGGAAAGTCCTGGGGCCAACGTCCTGACTTTC. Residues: CASSGQGESPGANVLTF.

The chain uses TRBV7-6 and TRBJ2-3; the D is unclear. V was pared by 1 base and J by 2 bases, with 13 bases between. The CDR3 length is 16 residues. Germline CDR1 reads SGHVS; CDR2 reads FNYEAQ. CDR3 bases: TGTGCCAGCAGCTTAGAGGTGGTGCCAGTCACAGATACGCAGTATTTT. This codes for CASSLEVVPVTDTQYF.

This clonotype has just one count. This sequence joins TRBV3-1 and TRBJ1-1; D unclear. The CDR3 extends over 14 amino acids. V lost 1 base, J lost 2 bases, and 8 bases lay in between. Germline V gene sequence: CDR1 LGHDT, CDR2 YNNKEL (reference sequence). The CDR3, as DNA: TGTGCCAGCAGCCAAGGCCGGGCAAACACTGAAGCTTTCTTT. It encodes CASSQGRANTEAFF.

CDR3 DNA sequence: TGTGCCAGCAGCTGGGGACTAGCGGGAGGGTCCTACGAGCAGTACTTC. This gives the protein CASSWGLAGGSYEQYF. The chain joins TRBV21-1 to TRBJ2-7; no DNA check was done on the table's D call, TRBD2. TRBV21-1 is a pseudogene segment. This CDR3 contains 16 residues.

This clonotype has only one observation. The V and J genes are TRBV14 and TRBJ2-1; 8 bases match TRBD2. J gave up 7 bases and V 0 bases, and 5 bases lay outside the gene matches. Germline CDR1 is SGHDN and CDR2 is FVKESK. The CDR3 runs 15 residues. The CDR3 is CASSQESGGANEQFF. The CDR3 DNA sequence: TGTGCCAGCAGCCAAGAGAGCGGGGGCGCAAATGAGCAGTTCTTC.

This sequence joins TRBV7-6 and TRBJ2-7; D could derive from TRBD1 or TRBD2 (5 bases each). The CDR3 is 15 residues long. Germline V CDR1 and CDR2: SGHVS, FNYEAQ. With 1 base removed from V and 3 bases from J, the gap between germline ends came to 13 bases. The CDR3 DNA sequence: TGTGCCAGCAGCTTAGATTTCGGGGCACGCTACGAGCAGTACTTC. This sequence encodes CASSLDFGARYEQYF. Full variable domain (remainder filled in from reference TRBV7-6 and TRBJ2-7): GAGVSQSPRYKVTKRGQDVALRCDPISGHVSLYWYRQALGQGPEFLTYFNYEAQQDKSGLPNDRFSAERPEGSISTLTIQRTEQRDSAMYRCASSLDFGARYEQYFGPGTRLTVT.

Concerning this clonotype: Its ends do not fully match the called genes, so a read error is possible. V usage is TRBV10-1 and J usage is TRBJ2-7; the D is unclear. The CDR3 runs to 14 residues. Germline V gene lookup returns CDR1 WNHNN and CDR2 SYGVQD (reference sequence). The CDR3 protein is CASGESLNSYEQYF. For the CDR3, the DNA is TGCGCCAGCGGTGAAAGTCTGAACTCCTACGAGCAGTACTTC.

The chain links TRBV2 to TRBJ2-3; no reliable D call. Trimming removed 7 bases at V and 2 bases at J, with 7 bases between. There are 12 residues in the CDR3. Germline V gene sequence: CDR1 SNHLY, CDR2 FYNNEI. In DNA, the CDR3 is TGTGCCAGCATTGGTATCACAGATACGCAGTATTTT. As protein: CASIGITDTQYF.

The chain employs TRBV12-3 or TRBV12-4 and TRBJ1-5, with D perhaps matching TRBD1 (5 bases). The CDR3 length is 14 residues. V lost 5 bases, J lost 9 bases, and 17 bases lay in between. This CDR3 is CASSQGTLNRPQHF. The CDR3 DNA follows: TGTGCCAGCAGTCAAGGGACTTTGAATAGGCCCCAGCATTTT.

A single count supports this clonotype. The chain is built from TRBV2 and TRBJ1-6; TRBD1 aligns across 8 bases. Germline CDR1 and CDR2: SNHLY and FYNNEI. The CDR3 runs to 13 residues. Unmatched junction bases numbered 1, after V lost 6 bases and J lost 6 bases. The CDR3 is CASRQGVNSPLHF. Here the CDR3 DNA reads TGTGCCAGCAGACAGGGGGTTAATTCACCCCTCCACTTT.

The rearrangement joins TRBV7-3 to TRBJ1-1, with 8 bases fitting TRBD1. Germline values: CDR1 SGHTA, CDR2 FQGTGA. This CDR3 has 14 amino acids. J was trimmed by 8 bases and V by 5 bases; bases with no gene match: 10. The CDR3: CASSPLGQGGEAFF. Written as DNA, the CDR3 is TGTGCCAGCAGCCCATTAGGACAGGGCGGGGAAGCTTTCTTT.

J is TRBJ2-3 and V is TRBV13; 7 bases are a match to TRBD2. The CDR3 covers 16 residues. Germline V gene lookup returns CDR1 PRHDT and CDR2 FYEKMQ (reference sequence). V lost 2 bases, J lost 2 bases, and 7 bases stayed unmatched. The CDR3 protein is CASSLRTGGLTDTQYF. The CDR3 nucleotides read TGTGCCAGCAGCTTAAGGACGGGGGGACTCACAGATACGCAGTATTTT.

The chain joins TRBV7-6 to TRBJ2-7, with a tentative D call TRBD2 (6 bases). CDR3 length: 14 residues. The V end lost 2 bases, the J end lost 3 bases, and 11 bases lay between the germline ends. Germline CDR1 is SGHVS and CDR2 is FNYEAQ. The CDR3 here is CASSLRGLFYEQYF. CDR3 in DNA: TGTGCCAGCAGCTTAAGAGGACTATTCTACGAGCAGTACTTC.

The CDR3 DNA is TGTGCCATCAGTGAGGAAGGGGGGTTCAAGGCGATTGAAGCTTTCTTT. It translates to CAISEEGGFKAIEAFF. The rearrangement joins TRBV10-3 to TRBJ1-1; tentative D call: TRBD1 (6 bases). The CDR3 is made up of 16 amino acids. The germline V gene has CDR1 ENHRY and CDR2 SYGVKD. The V gene lost 2 bases and the J gene lost 7 bases, with 20 bases spanning the gap.

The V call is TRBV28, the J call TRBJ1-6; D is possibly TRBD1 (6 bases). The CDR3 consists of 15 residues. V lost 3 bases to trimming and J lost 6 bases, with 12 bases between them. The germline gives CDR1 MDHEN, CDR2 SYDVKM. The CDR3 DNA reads TGTGCCAGCAGTTTGGGCAGGGGCGGTAATTCACCCCTCCACTTT. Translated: CASSLGRGGNSPLHF.

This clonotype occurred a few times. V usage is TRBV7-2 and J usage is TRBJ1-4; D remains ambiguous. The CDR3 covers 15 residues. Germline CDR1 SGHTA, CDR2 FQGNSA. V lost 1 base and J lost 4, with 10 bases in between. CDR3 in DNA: TGTGCCAGCAGCTTAGGACGGGGAGGTAATGAAAAACTGTTTTTT. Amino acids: CASSLGRGGNEKLFF. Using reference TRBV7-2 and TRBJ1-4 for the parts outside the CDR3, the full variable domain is GAGVSQSPSNKVTEKGKDVELRCDPISGHTALYWYRQSLGQGLEFLIYFQGNSAPDKSGLPSDRFSAERTGGSVSTLTIQRTQQEDSAVYLCASSLGRGGNEKLFFGSGTQLSVL.

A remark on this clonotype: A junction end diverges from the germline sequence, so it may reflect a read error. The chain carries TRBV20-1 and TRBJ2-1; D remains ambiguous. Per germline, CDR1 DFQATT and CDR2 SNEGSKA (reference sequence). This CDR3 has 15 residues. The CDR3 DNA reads TGCAGTGCCAGAGACATCTCCCACTCCTACAATGAGCAGTTCTTC. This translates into CSARDISHSYNEQFF.

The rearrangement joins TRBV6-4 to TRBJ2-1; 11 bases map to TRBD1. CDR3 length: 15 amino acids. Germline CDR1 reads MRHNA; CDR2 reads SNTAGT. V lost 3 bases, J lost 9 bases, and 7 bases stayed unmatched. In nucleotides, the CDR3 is TGTGCCAGCAGTGAACTAGGACAGGGGGCTTCTGAGCAGTTCTTC. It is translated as CASSELGQGASEQFF.

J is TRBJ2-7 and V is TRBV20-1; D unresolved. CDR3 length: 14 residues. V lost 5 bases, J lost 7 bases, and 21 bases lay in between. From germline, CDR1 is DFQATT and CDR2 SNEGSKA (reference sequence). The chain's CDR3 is CSASIRHGQEEQYF. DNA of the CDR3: TGCAGTGCTTCCATTAGACACGGGCAGGAGGAGCAGTACTTC.

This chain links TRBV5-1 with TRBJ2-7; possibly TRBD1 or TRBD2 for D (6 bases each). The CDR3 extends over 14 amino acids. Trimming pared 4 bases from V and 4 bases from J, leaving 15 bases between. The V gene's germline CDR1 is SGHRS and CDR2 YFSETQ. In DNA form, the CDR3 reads TGCGCCAGCAGCGTGGGGGGCAGCCTTTACGAGCAGTACTTC. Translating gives CASSVGGSLYEQYF. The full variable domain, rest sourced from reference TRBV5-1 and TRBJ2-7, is KAGVTQTPRYLIKTRGQQVTLSCSPISGHRSVSWYQQTPGQGLQFLFEYFSETQRNKGNFPGRFSGRQFSNSRSEMNVSTLELGDSALYLCASSVGGSLYEQYFGPGTRLTVT.

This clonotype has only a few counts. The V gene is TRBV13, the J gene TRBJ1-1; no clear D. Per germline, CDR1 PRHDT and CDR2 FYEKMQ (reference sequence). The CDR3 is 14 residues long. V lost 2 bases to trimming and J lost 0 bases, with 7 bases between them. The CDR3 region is CASSLRQMNTEAFF. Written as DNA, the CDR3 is TGTGCCAGCAGCTTAAGGCAGATGAACACTGAAGCTTTCTTT.

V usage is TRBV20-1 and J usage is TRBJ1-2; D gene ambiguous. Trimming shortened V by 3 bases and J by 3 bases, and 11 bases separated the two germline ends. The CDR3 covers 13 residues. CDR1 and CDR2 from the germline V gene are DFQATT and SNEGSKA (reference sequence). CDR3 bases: TGCAGTGCTAGTTTCGCGGAGTACTATGGCTACACCTTC. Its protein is CSASFAEYYGYTF.